Sequencing of this T cell receptor beta chain was carried out in a study of blood T cell repertoires in COVID-19. Some clones are missing from TCRdb's copy, which holds only in-frame ones; the method was immunoSEQ multiplex PCR. The sample has approximately 500,000 clones; approximately 87% are singletons. CDR3 size: 16 residues. Trimming pared 7 bases from V and 3 bases from J, leaving 22 bases between. Per the germline V gene, CDR1 is MNHEY and CDR2 is SMNVEV (reference sequence). Sequencing input: PBMCs or T cells enriched from blood (not recorded which). The TCR was taken from a woman between 40 and 50 years old who had recovered from COVID-19. The rearrangement links TRBV27 to TRBJ2-7; D is possibly TRBD1 (6 bases). CDR3 sequence reads: CASTHSSGTIFYEQYF. In DNA form, the CDR3 reads TGTGCCAGCACTCACTCATCCGGGACAATTTTCTACGAGCAGTACTTC.